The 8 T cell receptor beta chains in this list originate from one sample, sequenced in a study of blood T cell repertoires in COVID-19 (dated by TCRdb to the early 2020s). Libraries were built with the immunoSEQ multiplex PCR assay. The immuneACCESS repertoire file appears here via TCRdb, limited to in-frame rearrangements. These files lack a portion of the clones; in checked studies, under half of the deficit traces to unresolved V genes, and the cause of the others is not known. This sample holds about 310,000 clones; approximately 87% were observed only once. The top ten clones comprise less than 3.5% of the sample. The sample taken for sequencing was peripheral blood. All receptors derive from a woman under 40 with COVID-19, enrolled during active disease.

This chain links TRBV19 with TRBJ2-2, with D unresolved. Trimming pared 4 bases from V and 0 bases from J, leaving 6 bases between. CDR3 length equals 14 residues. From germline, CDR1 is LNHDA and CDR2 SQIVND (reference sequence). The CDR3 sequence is CASSTGPNTGELFF. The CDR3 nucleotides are TGTGCCAGTAGTACAGGCCCGAACACCGGGGAGCTGTTTTTT.

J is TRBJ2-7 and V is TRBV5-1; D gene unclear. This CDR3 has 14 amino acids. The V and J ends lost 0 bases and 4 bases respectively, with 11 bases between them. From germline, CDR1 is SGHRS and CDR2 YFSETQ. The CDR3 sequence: CASSLDLKPYEQYF. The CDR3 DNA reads TGCGCCAGCAGCTTGGACTTAAAACCTTACGAGCAGTACTTC.

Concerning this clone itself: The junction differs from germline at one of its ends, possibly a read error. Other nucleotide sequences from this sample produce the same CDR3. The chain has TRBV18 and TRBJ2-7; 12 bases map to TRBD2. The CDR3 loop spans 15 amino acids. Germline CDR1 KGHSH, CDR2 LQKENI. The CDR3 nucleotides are TGTGCCAGCTCCCCACCGGGACTAGCGGGCTACGAGCAGTACTTC. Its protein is CASSPPGLAGYEQYF.

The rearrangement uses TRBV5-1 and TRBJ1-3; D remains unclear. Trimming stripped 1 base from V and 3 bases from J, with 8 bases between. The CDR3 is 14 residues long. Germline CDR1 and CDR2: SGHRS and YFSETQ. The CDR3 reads CASSLLGDGNTIYF. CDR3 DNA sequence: TGCGCCAGCAGCTTGCTCGGGGATGGAAACACCATATATTTT.

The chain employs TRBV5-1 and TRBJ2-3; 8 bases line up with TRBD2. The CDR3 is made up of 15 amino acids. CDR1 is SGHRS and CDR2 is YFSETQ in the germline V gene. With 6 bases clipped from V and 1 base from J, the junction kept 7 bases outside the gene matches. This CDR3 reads CASTPTSAGTDTQYF. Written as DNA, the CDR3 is TGCGCCAGCACCCCGACTAGCGCTGGCACAGATACGCAGTATTTT.

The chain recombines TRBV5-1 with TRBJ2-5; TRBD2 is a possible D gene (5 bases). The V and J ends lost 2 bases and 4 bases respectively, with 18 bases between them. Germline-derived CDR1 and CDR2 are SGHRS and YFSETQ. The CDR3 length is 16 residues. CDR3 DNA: TGCGCCAGCAGCTTCCAAGGACTCGAGGTAGGAGAGACCCAGTACTTC. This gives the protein CASSFQGLEVGETQYF.

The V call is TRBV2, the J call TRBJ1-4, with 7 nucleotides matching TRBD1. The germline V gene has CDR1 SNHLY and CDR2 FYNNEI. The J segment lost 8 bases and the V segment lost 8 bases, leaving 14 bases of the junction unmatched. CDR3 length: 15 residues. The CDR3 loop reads CASQETGVKEEKLFF. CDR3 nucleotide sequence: TGTGCCAGCCAGGAAACAGGGGTAAAGGAAGAAAAACTGTTTTTT.

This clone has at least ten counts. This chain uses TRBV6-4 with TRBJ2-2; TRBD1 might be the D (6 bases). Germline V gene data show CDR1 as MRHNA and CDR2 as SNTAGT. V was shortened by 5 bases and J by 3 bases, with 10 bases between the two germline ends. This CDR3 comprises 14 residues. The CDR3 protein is CASSRSGDTGELFF. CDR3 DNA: TGTGCCAGCAGTCGGTCAGGGGACACCGGGGAGCTGTTTTTT.